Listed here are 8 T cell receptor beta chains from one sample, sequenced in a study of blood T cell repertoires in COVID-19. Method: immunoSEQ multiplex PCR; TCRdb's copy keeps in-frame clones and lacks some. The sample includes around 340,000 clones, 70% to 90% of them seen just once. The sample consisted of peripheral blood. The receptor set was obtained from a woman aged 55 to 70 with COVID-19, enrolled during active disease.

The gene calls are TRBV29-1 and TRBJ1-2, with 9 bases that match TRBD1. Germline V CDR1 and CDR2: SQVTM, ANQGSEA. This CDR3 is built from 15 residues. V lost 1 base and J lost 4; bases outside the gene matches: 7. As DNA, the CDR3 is TGCAGCGTTGAAGTACGACAGGGGGAGGGCTATGGCTACACCTTC. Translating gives CSVEVRQGEGYGYTF. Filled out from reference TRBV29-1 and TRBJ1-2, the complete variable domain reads SAVISQKPSRDICQRGTSLTIQCQVDSQVTMMFWYRQQPGQSLTLIATANQGSEATYESGFVIDKFPISRPNLTFSTLTVSNMSPEDSSIYLCSVEVRQGEGYGYTFGSGTRLTVV.

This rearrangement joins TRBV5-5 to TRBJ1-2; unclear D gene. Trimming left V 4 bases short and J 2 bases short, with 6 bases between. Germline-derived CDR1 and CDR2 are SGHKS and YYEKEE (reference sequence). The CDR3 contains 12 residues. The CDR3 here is CASSQLNYGYTF. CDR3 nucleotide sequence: TGTGCCAGCAGCCAACTAAACTATGGCTACACCTTC.

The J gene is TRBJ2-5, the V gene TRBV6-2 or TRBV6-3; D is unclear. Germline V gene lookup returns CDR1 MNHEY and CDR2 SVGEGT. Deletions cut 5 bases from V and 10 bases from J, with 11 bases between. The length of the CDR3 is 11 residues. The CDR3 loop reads CASSNTPGQYF. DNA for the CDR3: TGTGCCAGCAGTAACACCCCGGGCCAGTACTTC.

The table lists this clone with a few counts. The CDR3 loop reads CASSLVGTRGTGGNTIYF. The CDR3 region has the DNA TGTGCCAGCAGCTTAGTCGGAACAAGAGGGACAGGAGGAAACACCATATATTTT. The rearrangement uses TRBV7-2 and TRBJ1-3, with 8 bases that match TRBD1. CDR1 is SGHTA and CDR2 is FQGNSA in the germline V gene. The CDR3 is 18 amino acids. J gave up 4 bases and V 1 base, and 12 bases lay outside the gene matches.

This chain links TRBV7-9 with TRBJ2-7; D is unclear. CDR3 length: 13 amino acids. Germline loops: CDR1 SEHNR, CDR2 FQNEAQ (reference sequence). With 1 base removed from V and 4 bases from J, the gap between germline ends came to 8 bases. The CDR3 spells CASSLVARYEQYF. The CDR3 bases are TGTGCCAGCAGCTTAGTGGCTCGTTACGAGCAGTACTTC.

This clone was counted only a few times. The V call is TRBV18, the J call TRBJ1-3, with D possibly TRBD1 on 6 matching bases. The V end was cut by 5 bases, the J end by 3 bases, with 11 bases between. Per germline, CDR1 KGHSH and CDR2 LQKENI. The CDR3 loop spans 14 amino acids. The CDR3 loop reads CASSDGTNGNTIYF. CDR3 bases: TGTGCCAGCTCAGATGGGACAAATGGAAACACCATATATTTT.

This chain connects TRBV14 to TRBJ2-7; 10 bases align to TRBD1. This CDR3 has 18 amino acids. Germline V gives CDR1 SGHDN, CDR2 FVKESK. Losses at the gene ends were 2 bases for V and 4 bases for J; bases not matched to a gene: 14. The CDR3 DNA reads TGTGCCAGCAGCCAAAACCCCCGGTTGACAGGGGGCATATACGAGCAGTACTTC. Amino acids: CASSQNPRLTGGIYEQYF.

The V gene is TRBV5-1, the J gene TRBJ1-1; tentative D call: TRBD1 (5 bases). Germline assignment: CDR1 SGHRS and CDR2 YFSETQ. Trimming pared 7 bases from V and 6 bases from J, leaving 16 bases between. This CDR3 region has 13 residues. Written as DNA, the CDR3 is TGCGCCAGCCTCCCCCAAGGGGCCGCTGAAGCTTTCTTT. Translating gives CASLPQGAAEAFF.